Listed below are T cell receptor beta chains from one sample, sequenced in a study of OX40 agonist ivuxolimab in advanced cancers. Repertoires were generated with immunoSEQ multiplex PCR, while TCRdb's copy carries only in-frame clones and drops some. The data hold fewer than 90,000 clones, with approximately 83% observed a single time. Sequenced here: CD4+ or CD8+ T cells sorted from blood, sampled in a trial of the OX40 agonist ivuxolimab. Source of these receptors: an adult with an advanced solid tumor such as melanoma, head and neck, liver or kidney cancer. Both conserved end residues are part of each CDR3. A D gene is named only where the DNA matches it firmly. A row's size may be missing; if present it is once, few, many or a size class.

>TRBJ1-5|-|few|TRBV7-9|15
CASSLGGDSNQPQHF
TGTGCCAGCAGCCTAGGGGGGGATAGCAATCAGCCCCAGCATTTT
>TRBJ2-7|TRBD1|few|TRBV4-1|15
CASSQPGTGGDEQYF
TGCGCCAGCAGCCAGCCCGGGACAGGGGGCGACGAGCAGTACTTC
>TRBJ1-5|-|-|TRBV19|15
CASRGVVLGNQPQHF
TGTGCCAGCCGAGGGGTGGTGCTCGGCAATCAGCCCCAGCATTTT
>TRBJ2-1|-|-|TRBV21-1|15
CASSTTPRSYNEQFF
TGTGCCAGCAGCACGACTCCGCGCTCCTACAATGAGCAGTTCTTC
>TRBJ2-2|-|-|TRBV27|15
CASSPTGLNTGELFF
TGTGCCAGCAGTCCAACAGGGTTGAACACCGGGGAGCTGTTTTTT
>TRBJ2-5|-|-|TRBV2|11
CASTDEETQYF
TGTGCCAGCACTGACGAAGAGACCCAGTACTTC
>TRBJ1-1|-|once|TRBV6-4|13
CASSSDRNTEAFF
TGTGCCAGCAGTTCAGATAGAAACACTGAAGCTTTCTTT
>TRBJ1-1|TRBD1|-|TRBV5-4|16
CASSRQGAEKNTEAFF
TGTGCCAGCAGTCGACAGGGGGCGGAAAAGAACACTGAAGCTTTCTTT
>TRBJ2-5|-|-|TRBV11-2|14
CASSIGGSQETQYF
TGTGCCAGCAGTATTGGGGGGTCTCAAGAGACCCAGTACTTC
>TRBJ2-7|TRBD1|-|TRBV5-1|16
CASSPQPTGDSYEQYF
TGCGCCAGCAGCCCCCAGCCGACAGGGGATAGCTACGAGCAGTACTTC
>TRBJ2-3|TRBD2|few|TRBV5-1|17
CASSSGLAGQARDTQYF
TGCGCCAGCAGCTCTGGACTAGCGGGACAAGCTCGGGATACGCAGTATTTT
>TRBJ1-3|-|-|TRBV30|13
CAWSQRSGNTIYF
TGTGCCTGGAGTCAGCGCTCTGGAAACACCATATATTTT
>TRBJ1-1|-|-|TRBV19|13
CASSPRVNTEAFF
TGTGCCAGTAGTCCGAGGGTGAACACTGAAGCTTTCTTT
>TRBJ2-5|TRBD2|-|TRBV5-1|20
CASSLAVGGPSGVHQETQYF
TGCGCCAGCAGCTTGGCGGTGGGAGGGCCCTCTGGAGTGCACCAAGAGACCCAGTACTTC
>TRBJ1-1|TRBD1|-|TRBV6-5|12
CASSRQGTEAFF
TGTGCCAGCAGTCGACAGGGAACTGAAGCTTTCTTT
>TRBJ1-2|TRBD1|-|TRBV5-6|12
CAMGQINYGYTF
TGTGCCATGGGACAGATTAACTATGGCTACACCTTC
>TRBJ2-2|-|-|TRBV6-1|15
CASSRQRASTGELFF
TGTGCCAGCAGCAGACAAAGGGCAAGTACCGGGGAGCTGTTTTTT
>TRBJ2-7|TRBD2|-|TRBV4-2|16
CASSLGLAGAPYEQYF
TGTGCCAGCAGCCTGGGACTAGCGGGGGCCCCCTACGAGCAGTACTTC
>TRBJ2-2|TRBD2|-|TRBV7-9|18
CASSRTSGGEPNTGELFF
TGTGCCAGCAGCAGGACTAGCGGGGGGGAACCGAACACCGGGGAGCTGTTTTTT
>TRBJ2-5|TRBD2|-|TRBV15|15
CATSRGGTSAETQYF
TGTGCCACCAGCAGAGGTGGGACTAGCGCAGAGACCCAGTACTTC
>TRBJ2-5|-|-|TRBV6-5|13
CASSWEWQETQYF
TGTGCCAGCAGTTGGGAGTGGCAAGAGACCCAGTACTTC
>TRBJ2-5|-|-|TRBV29-1|14
CSVDRPSRRETQYF
TGCAGCGTCGATAGGCCGTCTCGGAGGGAGACCCAGTACTTC
>TRBJ2-7|-|-|TRBV18|16
CASSPRLGTPEDEQYF
TGTGCCAGCTCACCACGGCTCGGGACACCGGAGGACGAGCAGTACTTC
>TRBJ2-3|TRBD2|-|TRBV7-9|18
CASSRQGLGVFMTDTQYF
TGTGCCAGCAGCCGTCAAGGACTAGGAGTATTTATGACAGATACGCAGTATTTT
>TRBJ2-3|-|-|TRBV7-8|12
CASSEGSDTQYF
TGTGCCAGCAGCGAGGGGTCGGATACGCAGTATTTT
>TRBJ2-7|TRBD2|-|TRBV7-2|16
CASSLAPGLAGYEQYF
TGTGCCAGCAGCTTAGCTCCGGGACTAGCGGGATACGAGCAGTACTTC
>TRBJ2-3|-|-|TRBV9|15
CASSLQSTVADTQYF
TGTGCCAGCAGCCTCCAAAGCACGGTGGCAGATACGCAGTATTTT
>TRBJ1-2|TRBD1|once|TRBV28|15
CASSLRTGGVYGYTF
TGTGCCAGCAGTTTACGGACAGGGGGCGTCTATGGCTACACCTTC
>TRBJ2-2|TRBD2|-|TRBV19|17
CASSRTSGSRGTGELFF
TGTGCCAGTAGCAGGACTAGCGGGAGTAGAGGGACCGGGGAGCTGTTTTTT
>TRBJ1-4|-|-|TRBV5-4|13
CASSTGLGEKLFF
TGTGCCAGCAGCACCGGACTGGGGGAAAAACTGTTTTTT
>TRBJ1-5|-|-|TRBV6-6|12
CASSPGVTAQHF
TGTGCCAGCAGTCCGGGGGTCACGGCCCAGCATTTT
>TRBJ2-1|-|once|TRBV7-8|11
CASSPGGGTLF
TGTGCCAGCAGCCCCGGCGGCGGGACACTCTTC
>TRBJ2-5|TRBD2|-|TRBV6-5|16
CASSYSGTSGQETQYF
TGTGCCAGCAGTTACTCGGGGACTAGCGGCCAAGAGACCCAGTACTTC
>TRBJ1-1|TRBD1|-|TRBV7-2|12
CASSPWTGEAFF
TGTGCCAGCAGCCCCTGGACAGGGGAAGCTTTCTTT
>TRBJ1-2|-|-|TRBV7-9|15
CASSASGSGNYGYTF
TGTGCCAGCAGCGCTTCAGGGTCGGGTAACTATGGCTACACCTTC
>TRBJ2-3|-|-|TRBV5-1|14
CASRDARGTDTQYF
TGCGCCAGCAGGGACGCCCGGGGCACAGATACGCAGTATTTT
>TRBJ1-1|TRBD1|-|TRBV6-1|14
CASSKSQGHTEAFF
TGTGCCAGCAGTAAGTCACAGGGGCACACTGAAGCTTTCTTT
>TRBJ1-5|-|-|TRBV11-3|14
CASSLGGREQPQHF
TGTGCCAGCAGCTTGGGAGGGAGGGAACAGCCCCAGCATTTT
>TRBJ1-2|TRBD1|-|TRBV9|14
CASSTRDRGHGYTF
TGTGCCAGCAGCACACGGGACAGGGGGCATGGCTACACCTTC
>TRBJ1-2|TRBD1|-|TRBV27|15
CASSFRDREPGGYTF
TGTGCCAGCAGTTTCCGGGACAGGGAACCCGGGGGCTACACCTTC
>TRBJ1-3|-|-|TRBV19|14
CASKFGGAGNTIYF
TGTGCCAGTAAATTCGGAGGGGCTGGAAACACCATATATTTT
>TRBJ2-1|-|-|TRBV20-1|11
CSAGVDNEQFF
TGCAGTGCGGGCGTCGACAATGAGCAGTTCTTC
>TRBJ1-1|-|few|TRBV7-9|13
CASSLETAYEAFF
TGTGCCAGCAGCTTAGAGACGGCCTATGAAGCTTTCTTT
>TRBJ2-1|-|-|TRBV6-1|12
CATQRGDHEQFF
TGTGCCACCCAGAGGGGAGACCATGAGCAGTTCTTC
>TRBJ2-2|-|-|TRBV9|16
CASSVVGGADTGELFF
TGTGCCAGCAGCGTAGTTGGGGGCGCGGACACCGGGGAGCTGTTTTTT
>TRBJ2-1|TRBD2|-|TRBV6-5|16
CASSYRWRGIYNEQFF
TGTGCCAGCAGTTACAGGTGGCGGGGGATCTACAATGAGCAGTTCTTC
>TRBJ1-6|TRBD1|-|TRBV18|14
CASSTGTGTSPLHF
TGTGCCAGCTCAACCGGGACAGGGACATCACCCCTCCACTTT
>TRBJ1-2|-|-|TRBV6-5|13
CASSRSQGRGYTF
TGTGCCAGCAGTCGTTCACAGGGACGAGGCTACACCTTC